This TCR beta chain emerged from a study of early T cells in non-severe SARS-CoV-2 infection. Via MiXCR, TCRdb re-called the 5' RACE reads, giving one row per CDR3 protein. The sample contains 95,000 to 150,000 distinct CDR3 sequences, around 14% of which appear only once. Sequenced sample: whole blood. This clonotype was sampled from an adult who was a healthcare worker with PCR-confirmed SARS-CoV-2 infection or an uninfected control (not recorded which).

The CDR3 here is CASSPYRAGANVLTF. CDR3 sequence (DNA): TGCGCCAGCAGCCCATACAGGGCTGGGGCCAACGTCCTGACTTTC. The chain is built from TRBV4-1 and TRBJ2-6; a weak D match, TRBD1 (6 bases). V was pared by 4 bases and J by 2 bases, with 9 bases between. Per germline, CDR1 MGHRA and CDR2 YSYEKL. The length of the CDR3 is 15 residues.